Sequencing of this TCR beta chain was carried out in a study of regulatory T cells in long-lasting Graves disease. About the study: Persistent cases took antithyroid drugs over 5 years and stayed TSH receptor antibody positive.

Time point denoted: persistent/refractory GD, antithyroid drugs over 5 years with positive TRAb. PBMC RNA served as the TCR library source. CDR3 length: 15 amino acids. The V and J ends lost 3 bases and 0 bases respectively, with 11 bases between them. Germline CDR1 and CDR2: SEHNR and FQNEAQ (reference sequence). Study outcomes and limitations: Shared public clonotypes totalled around 2,900 in persistent patients, compared with around 880 in new patients. Persistent disease favored TRBV28, TRBJ1-2 and TRBJ2-5.

Building the TCR beta libraries relied on iRepertoire HTBI primers, and CDR3 regions underwent Arm-PCR. TCRdb analysed the multiplex PCR reads with MiXCR anew, one entry per CDR3 protein. Altogether around 460,000 distinct CDR3 sequences are present, roughly 21% being singletons, with the ten largest covering roughly 7%. This clonotype appeared many times. What it binds is unknown. This TCR was sampled from a female donor with Graves disease. The V call is TRBV7-9, the J call TRBJ1-1, with D perhaps TRBD1 (5 bases). Here the sequenced sample was peripheral blood mononuclear cells (PBMCs), taken when the disease was refractory, from a patient treated with antithyroid drugs. The CDR3 DNA sequence: TGTGCCAGCAGCTTTATCAACAGGATGAACACTGAAGCTTTCTTT. Its protein product is CASSFINRMNTEAFF.